The clone carrying this T cell receptor beta chain was seen a handful of times. From the 5' RACE reads, TCRdb called clonotypes with MiXCR, one entry per CDR3 protein. Here the sample spans around 1.7 million distinct CDR3 sequences, about 32% being singletons. These data originate in a study of identical twins. Sequencing was done on a sample of cord blood. The receptor's source is a newborn girl in good health.

The CDR3 is CASSLVLGQGDNTQYF. In DNA, the CDR3 is TGTGCCAGCAGTTTAGTCCTGGGACAGGGGGACAATACGCAGTATTTT. The gene calls are TRBV27 and TRBJ2-3, with 11 bases identical to TRBD1. This CDR3 has 16 residues. Germline trimming cut 2 bases from V and 7 bases from J; bases unmatched to any gene: 8. Germline V gene data show CDR1 as MNHEY and CDR2 as SMNVEV (reference sequence).